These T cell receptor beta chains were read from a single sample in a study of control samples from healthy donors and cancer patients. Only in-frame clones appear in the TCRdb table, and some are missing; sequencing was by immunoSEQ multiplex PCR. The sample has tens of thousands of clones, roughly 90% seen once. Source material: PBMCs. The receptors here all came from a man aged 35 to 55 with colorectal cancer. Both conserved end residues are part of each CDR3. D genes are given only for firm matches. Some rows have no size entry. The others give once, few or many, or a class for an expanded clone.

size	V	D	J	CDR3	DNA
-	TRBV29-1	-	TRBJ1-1	CSVKDSEAFF	TGCAGCGTGAAGGACAGTGAAGCTTTCTTT
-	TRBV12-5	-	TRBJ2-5	CASGLGFGAGETQYF	TGTGCTAGTGGTTTGGGGTTCGGGGCTGGTGAGACCCAGTACTTC
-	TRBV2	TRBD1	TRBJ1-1	CASIPRGANTEAFF	TGTGCCAGCATCCCCAGGGGGGCGAACACTGAAGCTTTCTTT
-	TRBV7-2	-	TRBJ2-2	CASSLGGLAPNTGELFF	TGTGCCAGCAGCTTAGGCGGCCTGGCTCCGAACACCGGGGAGCTGTTTTTT
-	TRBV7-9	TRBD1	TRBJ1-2	CASSQTGVGGYTF	TGTGCCAGCAGCCAAACAGGGGTGGGAGGCTACACCTTC
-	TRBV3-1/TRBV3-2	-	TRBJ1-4	CASSQDVRTNEKLFF	TGTGCCAGCAGCCAAGATGTTAGAACTAATGAAAAACTGTTTTTT
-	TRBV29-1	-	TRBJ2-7	CSVPLEEQYF	TGCAGCGTACCCCTGGAGGAGCAGTACTTC
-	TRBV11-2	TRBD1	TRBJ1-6	CASSLGTEYNSPLHF	TGTGCCAGCAGCTTGGGGACAGAATATAATTCACCCCTCCACTTT
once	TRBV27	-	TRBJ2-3	CASSPLGVAAHTQYF	TGTGCCAGCAGTCCTTTAGGGGTGGCAGCTCATACGCAGTATTTT
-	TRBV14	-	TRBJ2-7	CASSGTGPYEQYF	TGTGCCAGCAGTGGAACAGGGCCCTACGAGCAGTACTTC
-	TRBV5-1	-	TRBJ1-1	CASSTRGQNTEAFF	TGCGCCAGCAGCACCAGGGGCCAGAACACTGAAGCTTTCTTT
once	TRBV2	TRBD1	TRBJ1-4	CASSRDRGGGEKLFF	TGTGCCAGCAGCCGGGACAGGGGGGGAGGCGAAAAACTGTTTTTT
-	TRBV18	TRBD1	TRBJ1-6	CASSPQGADSPLHF	TGTGCCAGCTCACCACAGGGGGCAGACTCACCCCTCCACTTT
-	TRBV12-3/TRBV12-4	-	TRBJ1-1	CASSNGPQAFF	TGTGCCAGCAGCAACGGACCGCAAGCTTTCTTT
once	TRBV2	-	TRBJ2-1	CASSDTRTIYNEQFF	TGTGCCAGCAGTGATACTCGCACTATCTACAATGAGCAGTTCTTC
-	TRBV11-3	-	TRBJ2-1	CASSLDLRGHNEQFF	TGTGCCAGCAGCTTAGACTTGCGGGGCCACAATGAGCAGTTCTTC
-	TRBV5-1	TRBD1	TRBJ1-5	CASSPEGQRNQPQHF	TGCGCCAGCAGCCCGGAGGGACAGCGCAATCAGCCCCAGCATTTT
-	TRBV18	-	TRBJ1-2	CASSPDSLVRYGYTF	TGTGCCAGCTCACCGGACAGTTTAGTACGTTATGGCTACACCTTC
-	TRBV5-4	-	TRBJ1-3	CASSLGGSSGNTIYF	TGTGCCAGCAGCTTGGGCGGGAGCTCTGGAAACACCATATATTTT
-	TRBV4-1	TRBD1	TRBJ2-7	CASSRDREVYEQYF	TGCGCCAGCAGCCGGGACAGGGAGGTCTACGAGCAGTACTTC
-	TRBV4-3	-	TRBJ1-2	CASSHQGLSYGYTF	TGCGCCAGCAGCCATCAGGGACTGTCCTATGGCTACACCTTC
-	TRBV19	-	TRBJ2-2	CASSIEGRAGELFF	TGTGCCAGTAGTATCGAGGGCAGGGCCGGGGAGCTGTTTTTT
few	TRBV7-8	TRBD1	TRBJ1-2	CASSRHPNRDRQTNYGYTF	TGTGCCAGCAGCCGTCATCCAAACCGGGACAGGCAGACTAACTATGGCTACACCTTC
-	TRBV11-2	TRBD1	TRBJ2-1	CASSLVVRGNYNEQFF	TGTGCCAGCAGCTTAGTCGTCAGGGGGAACTACAATGAGCAGTTCTTC
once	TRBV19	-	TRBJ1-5	CASKGGGNQPQHF	TGTGCCAGTAAGGGAGGGGGCAATCAGCCCCAGCATTTT
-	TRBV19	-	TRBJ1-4	CASSIFQGSATNEKLFF	TGTGCCAGTAGTATATTCCAGGGGAGTGCAACTAATGAAAAACTGTTTTTT
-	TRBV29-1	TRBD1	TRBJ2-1	CSVEGTGNLQEQFF	TGCAGCGTTGAAGGGACAGGAAACCTCCAGGAGCAGTTCTTC
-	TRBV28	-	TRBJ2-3	CASSLADTQYF	TGTGCCAGCAGTTTAGCAGATACGCAGTATTTT
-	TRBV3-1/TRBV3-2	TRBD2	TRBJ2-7	CASSTRALGGGRSSEQYF	TGTGCCAGCAGCACCCGGGCCCTAGGCGGGGGAAGATCGTCCGAGCAGTACTTC
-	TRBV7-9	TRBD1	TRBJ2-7	CASSLPDRGGYEQYF	TGTGCCAGCAGCTTGCCGGACAGGGGTGGCTACGAGCAGTACTTC
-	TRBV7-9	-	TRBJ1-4	CASSLVPGEKLFF	TGTGCCAGCAGCTTAGTCCCAGGAGAAAAACTGTTTTTT
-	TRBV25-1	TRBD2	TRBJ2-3	CASSPSTRGETDTQYF	TGTGCCAGCAGTCCCTCCACTCGGGGGGAGACAGATACGCAGTATTTT
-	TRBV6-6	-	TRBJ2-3	CASSYSPGTDTQYF	TGTGCCAGCAGTTACTCCCCCGGGACAGATACGCAGTATTTT
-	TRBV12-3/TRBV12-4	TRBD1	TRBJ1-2	CASRETGLDGYTF	TGTGCCAGCAGAGAGACAGGGTTGGATGGCTACACCTTC
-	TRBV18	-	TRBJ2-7	CASSPSLSREQYF	TGTGCCAGCTCACCTTCACTCAGCCGCGAGCAGTACTTC
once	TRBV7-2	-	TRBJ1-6	CASSLQGWNSPLHF	TGTGCCAGCAGCTTACAGGGATGGAATTCACCCCTCCACTTT
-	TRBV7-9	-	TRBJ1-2	CASIREGSRGYTF	TGTGCCAGCATACGGGAAGGGTCTAGGGGCTACACCTTC
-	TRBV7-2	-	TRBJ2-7	CASSLSWRGVYEQYF	TGTGCCAGCAGCTTATCCTGGCGGGGAGTTTACGAGCAGTACTTC
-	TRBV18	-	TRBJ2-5	CASSPPSKETQYF	TGTGCCAGCTCACCACCGAGTAAAGAGACCCAGTACTTC
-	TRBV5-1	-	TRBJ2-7	CASSSGNEQYF	TGCGCCAGCAGCTCGGGTAACGAGCAGTACTTC
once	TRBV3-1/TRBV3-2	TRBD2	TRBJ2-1	CASTISGGAYEQFF	TGTGCCAGCACTATTAGCGGGGGGGCTTATGAGCAGTTCTTC
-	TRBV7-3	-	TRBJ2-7	CATTSTAGYEQYF	TGTGCCACGACTAGTACGGCAGGCTACGAGCAGTACTTC
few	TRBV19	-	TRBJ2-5	CASSILGETQYF	TGTGCCAGTAGTATACTCGGGGAGACCCAGTACTTC
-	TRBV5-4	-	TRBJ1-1	CASSLGQGITEAFF	TGTGCCAGCAGCTTAGGGCAGGGGATCACTGAAGCTTTCTTT
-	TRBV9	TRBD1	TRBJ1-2	CASSVSQGQYGYTF	TGTGCCAGCAGCGTATCACAGGGGCAGTATGGCTACACCTTC
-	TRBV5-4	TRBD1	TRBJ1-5	CASSSQGQGSNQPQHF	TGTGCCAGCAGCTCCCAGGGACAGGGATCAAATCAGCCCCAGCATTTT
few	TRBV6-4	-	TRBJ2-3	CASTTRWVSRYF	TGTGCCAGCACTACCAGGTGGGTAAGCAGATATTTT
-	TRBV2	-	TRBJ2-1	CASRPQGVADEQFF	TGTGCCAGCAGGCCACAGGGAGTGGCTGATGAGCAGTTCTTC
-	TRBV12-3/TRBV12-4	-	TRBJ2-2	CASRYGGAGELFF	TGTGCCAGCAGATATGGGGGAGCCGGGGAGCTGTTTTTT
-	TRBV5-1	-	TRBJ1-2	CASARVGQITYGYTF	TGCGCCAGCGCTAGAGTCGGGCAAATCACCTATGGCTACACCTTC
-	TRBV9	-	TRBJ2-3	CASSFRQAGSTDTQYF	TGTGCCAGCAGCTTCCGACAGGCGGGGAGCACAGATACGCAGTATTTT
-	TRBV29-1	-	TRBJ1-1	CSVNDGNTEAFF	TGCAGCGTAAATGACGGGAACACTGAAGCTTTCTTT
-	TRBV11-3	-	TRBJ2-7	CASSKETVTYEQYF	TGTGCCAGCAGCAAGGAGACAGTTACCTACGAGCAGTACTTC